This TCR beta chain was captured by sequencing in a study of early stage breast cancer tumors (dated by TCRdb to about 2017). In the study overall: Of the 15 to 20 invasive breast tumors, roughly 13 were found to be estrogen receptor-positive, progesterone receptor-positive and HER2-negative. Most of the 12 ER+/PR+/HER2- tumors were invasive ductal carcinomas, while the other four were invasive lobular carcinomas. A total of about 2,800,000 templates, representing approximately 1,100,000 unique clonotypes, were detected across all samples. A read coverage of roughly 10-fold per sample was achieved on average. Overall results and qualifications from the work: The small cohort size prevented analysis by tumor subtype. Enriched TCRB sequences shared across patients were found to be mostly commonly generated sequences that were unlikely to play an important role in the tumor microenvironment. Tumors showed around 2.5-fold higher T cell density and higher clonality than adjacent normal breast tissue. Sequencing bulk genomic DNA from unsorted cells could not capture chain pairing or functional markers like CD4, CD8 and FOXP3. Repertoires from blood resembled normal breast more closely than tumor, and using blood as a reference for each tissue separated tumor from normal in about 85% of the 16 patients.

Adjacent normal breast tissue was collected roughly 1.8-4.5 cm away from the tumor, rinsed in PBS and stored in prechilled RNAlater. Because normal breast tissue has high lipid content and low cell density, about 100-320 mg of normal breast tissue was often needed to obtain enough DNA. The study profiled bulk TCR beta-chain repertoires in matched peripheral blood, tumor and adjacent normal breast tissue taken from about 15 patients with early-stage breast cancer. Genomic DNA was extracted with the Qiagen AllPrep DNA/RNA Mini kit. About this clone: It lacks a known antigen. The record has no base qualities; no much larger clone is one base away.

V and J lose 3 bases and 2 bases, and a span of 8 bases separates them. The germline V gene supplies CDR1 SGHTA and CDR2 FQGNSA. Its CDR3 holds 14 amino acids, cysteine through phenylalanine. Only CDR3 DNA is held: 42 bases, read in frame from base 1. Two independent genomic DNA replicates were amplified for each sample, with around 0.5 ug used for blood and 1.5 ug for tumor or normal breast. TCRB sequencing of genomic DNA was carried out with the ImmunoSeq Intro kit according to the manufacturer's instructions. The multiplex PCR ran for roughly 29 cycles using proprietary primers and spike-in control sequences for absolute quantification. Single-end 150-bp reads were used to sequence an 87-bp fragment spanning the CDR3 and the flanking V and J genes. Each lane of an Illumina MiSeq running version 3.0 chemistry carried seven multiplexed samples, with two replicates apiece. The original pipeline was this. The vendor's proprietary pipeline handled the raw data processing, merging both replicates into a single result for each sample. To define clonotypes, the study grouped productive rearrangements that shared the V-gene family, CDR3 amino acid sequence and J-gene segment. Clonality was computed as 1 minus the normalized Shannon entropy (Pielou evenness) of TCRB abundances. To estimate T cell density, the total number of templates was divided by the number of input cells, which was inferred from the amount of DNA input. Total repertoire diversity and clonality were estimated with Recon using default parameters. A clonotype was considered tumor-enriched if its abundance in tumor exceeded 0.1% and was at least 32-fold higher than its abundance in normal breast. In its TCRdb copy, this immuneACCESS table keeps in-frame sequences only and misses some clones. Where compared with another copy, unresolved V genes explain less than half of these, and the others have no known cause. That table is the source of V, J and clone size, and D and trimming were worked out from the DNA. Present in this sample are 5,000 or so clones, roughly 68% of which were seen just once. The top ten hold roughly an eighth of the sample.

The receptor was derived from a person in their sixties or seventies with breast cancer. The specimen sequenced was normal breast tissue next to the tumor. The rearranged segments are TRBV7-2 and TRBJ1-5; 5 matching bases give a weak D call of TRBD1. The CDR3 corresponds to CASSFLGGNQPQHF. The DNA sequence is as follows: TGTGCCAGCAGCTTTTTAGGGGGCAATCAGCCCCAGCATTTT.